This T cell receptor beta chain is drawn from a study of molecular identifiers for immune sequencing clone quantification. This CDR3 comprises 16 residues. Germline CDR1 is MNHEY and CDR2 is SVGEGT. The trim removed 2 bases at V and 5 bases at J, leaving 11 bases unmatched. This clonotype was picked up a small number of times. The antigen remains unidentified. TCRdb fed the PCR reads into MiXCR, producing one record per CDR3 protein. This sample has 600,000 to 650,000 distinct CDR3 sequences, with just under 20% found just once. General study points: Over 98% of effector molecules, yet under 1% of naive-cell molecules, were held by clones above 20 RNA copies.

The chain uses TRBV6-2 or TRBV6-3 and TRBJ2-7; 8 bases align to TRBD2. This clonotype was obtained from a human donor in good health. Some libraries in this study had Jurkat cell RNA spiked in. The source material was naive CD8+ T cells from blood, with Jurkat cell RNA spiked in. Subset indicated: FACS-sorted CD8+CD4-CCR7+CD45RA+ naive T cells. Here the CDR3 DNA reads TGTGCCAGCAGTTACCCGAGTACTAGCGGCATTAACGAGCAGTACTTC. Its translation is CASSYPSTSGINEQYF.